The 18 T cell receptor beta chains presented below share a single source sample, sequenced in a study of blood T cells in healthy people across ages. A sample-barcoded 5' primer and a J-beta primer mix were used in a second PCR of roughly 6 to 11 cycles. TCRdb re-called the 5' RACE reads with MiXCR, one entry per CDR3 protein. Found here are over 1,500,000 distinct CDR3 sequences, about two fifths of them singletons; the top ten hold about 21%. Sequencing used blood. Receptors originate from a human donor in good health.

The chain couples TRBV7-2 to TRBJ2-2; D gene uncertain. The CDR3 is 15 amino acids. Trimming took 5 bases from V and 0 from J, leaving 10 bases between them. In germline, CDR1 is SGHTA, CDR2 FQGNSA. DNA of the CDR3: TGTGCCAGCAGCCCACAAGCCGCGAACACCGGGGAGCTGTTTTTT. It yields the protein CASSPQAANTGELFF.

V is TRBV18 and J is TRBJ1-1; 7 nucleotides agree with TRBD1. CDR3 length: 13 amino acids. Trimming at V came to 6 bases and at J to 6 bases, leaving 7 bases not matched to a gene. Looked up from germline, CDR1 is KGHSH and CDR2 is LQKENI. The CDR3 region is CASSLTGESEAFF. The DNA for the CDR3 is TGTGCCAGCTCCCTCACAGGGGAGTCTGAAGCTTTCTTT.

The J gene is TRBJ1-5, the V gene TRBV14; D is unclear. The CDR3 covers 15 residues. Trimming shortened V by 6 bases and J by 6 bases, and 18 bases separated the two germline ends. Germline CDR1 and CDR2: SGHDN and FVKESK. CDR3 sequence (DNA): TGTGCCAGCAGTCCCTTAGGACTCAGAGGTCAGCCCCAGCATTTT. As protein: CASSPLGLRGQPQHF.

The genes are TRBV24-1 and TRBJ2-5; 7 bases align to TRBD1. The CDR3 runs 18 residues. Germline values: CDR1 KGHDR, CDR2 SFDVKD. V shed 1 base, J shed 5 bases, and the junction held 15 bases outside the gene matches. CDR3 bases: TGTGCCACCAGTGATTTCCCCCCAGACAGAGCGACAGGGGAGACCCAGTACTTC. Translating it yields CATSDFPPDRATGETQYF.

The rearrangement joins TRBV10-3 to TRBJ2-3; 12 bases align to TRBD2. Germline V CDR1 and CDR2: ENHRY, SYGVKD. V was pared by 10 bases and J by 4 bases, with 15 bases of the junction left unmatched. The CDR3 loop spans 17 amino acids. CDR3 protein: CASSPGTSGLPADTQYF. CDR3 coding DNA: TGTGCCAGTTCTCCTGGGACTAGCGGGTTGCCGGCAGATACGCAGTATTTT.

The chain recombines TRBV2 with TRBJ2-1; D is possibly TRBD2 (7 bases). CDR3 length: 13 amino acids. CDR1 and CDR2 (germline): SNHLY, FYNNEI. V was shortened by 8 bases and J by 4 bases, with 12 bases between the two germline ends. CDR3 protein: CASCGGRYNEQFF. CDR3 sequence (DNA): TGTGCCAGCTGCGGGGGCCGATACAATGAGCAGTTCTTC.

The V gene is TRBV7-3, the J gene TRBJ2-7; TRBD1 might be the D (5 bases). V lost 2 bases and J lost 2, with 13 bases in between. Per germline, CDR1 SGHTA and CDR2 FQGTGA. The CDR3 is 15 residues long. The CDR3 protein is CASSLEVGPTYEQYF. DNA of the CDR3: TGTGCCAGCAGCTTAGAGGTGGGGCCTACCTACGAGCAGTACTTC.

The chain carries TRBV12-3 or TRBV12-4 and TRBJ2-5; D is unclear. V was pared by 2 bases and J by 7 bases, with 11 bases between. The CDR3 runs 13 residues. CDR3 amino acids: CASSLSERWTQYF. Here the CDR3 DNA reads TGTGCCAGCAGTTTATCTGAGCGTTGGACCCAGTACTTC.

This rearrangement joins TRBV7-2 to TRBJ1-5, with 7 bases fitting TRBD1. CDR3 size: 15 residues. Germline V lookup: CDR1 SGHTA, CDR2 FQGNSA. The V segment lost 5 bases and the J segment 0 bases; nucleotides outside the gene matches: 4. CDR3 in DNA: TGTGCCAGCAGCCGACAGGGTAATAGCAATCAGCCCCAGCATTTT. It yields the protein CASSRQGNSNQPQHF.

This clonotype has more than one count but fewer than ten. The chain joins TRBV12-3 or TRBV12-4 to TRBJ2-1; TRBD1 is a possible D gene (6 bases). This CDR3 is 13 amino acids long. Trimming stripped 5 bases from V and 7 bases from J, with 12 bases between. The CDR3, as DNA: TGTGCCAGCAGTGCGCAGGGGTGGAATGAGCAGTTCTTC. It codes for CASSAQGWNEQFF.

As regards this clonotype: A much larger clone lies a single base off, so this may be a read error. The chain couples TRBV20-1 to TRBJ2-3; D unclear. The CDR3 totals 13 residues. Looked up from germline, CDR1 is DFQATT and CDR2 is SNEGSKA (reference sequence). The CDR3 DNA reads TGCGGTGCTAGAACCGCTAGCACAGATACGCAGTATTTT. This translates into CGARTASTDTQYF.

This clonotype has more than one count but fewer than ten. This rearrangement joins TRBV5-1 to TRBJ2-3; 13 nucleotides match TRBD2. The CDR3 is made up of 16 amino acids. The germline CDR1 and CDR2 sequences are SGHRS and YFSETQ. J lost 9 bases, V lost 4 bases, and 11 bases had no gene match. This CDR3 reads CASSRGLAGDLETQYF. The CDR3 DNA follows: TGCGCCAGCAGCAGAGGACTAGCGGGGGACCTAGAGACGCAGTATTTT.

V usage is TRBV5-1 and J usage is TRBJ2-3, with 7 bases aligning to TRBD1. Trimming at V came to 5 bases and at J to 4 bases, leaving 7 bases not matched to a gene. Germline CDR1 and CDR2: SGHRS and YFSETQ. This CDR3 has 14 amino acids. CDR3 sequence (DNA): TGCGCCAGCAGATTGACAGGGTTTGCAGATACGCAGTATTTT. It codes for CASRLTGFADTQYF.

The chain couples TRBV2 to TRBJ2-7; TRBD2 matches 15 bases. The tail of the sequence fits TRBJ2-5 better, so the J call may be wrong. The germline V gene has CDR1 SNHLY and CDR2 FYNNEI. The CDR3 is made up of 19 amino acids. CDR3 in DNA: TGTGCCAGCAGTGGGAGCAGCCAGGGACTAGCGGGGGGTCAGGAGACCCAGTACTTC. Translation: CASSGSSQGLAGGQETQYF.

J is TRBJ1-2 and V is TRBV20-1, with 10 bases identical to TRBD1. Germline values: CDR1 DFQATT, CDR2 SNEGSKA (reference sequence). The length of the CDR3 is 13 residues. CDR3 protein: CRPGQGTNYGYTF. The CDR3 nucleotides read TGCAGGCCGGGACAGGGGACTAACTATGGCTACACCTTC.

The rearrangement joins TRBV20-1 to TRBJ2-3; the D gene is possibly TRBD1 (6 bases). Germline V gene sequence: CDR1 DFQATT, CDR2 SNEGSKA (reference sequence). The CDR3 consists of 14 residues. Between the trimmed V and J ends, which lost 6 bases and 6 bases, there was a span of 19 bases. DNA of the CDR3: TGCAGTGCCACAGGGTTGCTCGCACACGATACGCAGTATTTT. Protein product: CSATGLLAHDTQYF.

The table lists this clonotype with a few counts. The chain is built from TRBV7-2 and TRBJ1-4, with 11 bases aligning to TRBD1. V shed 3 bases, J shed 5 bases, and the junction held 2 bases outside the gene matches. There are 15 residues in the CDR3. Germline V gene lookup returns CDR1 SGHTA and CDR2 FQGNSA. The CDR3 coding sequence is TGTGCCAGCAGCTTCAGGACAGGGGGCAATGAAAAACTGTTTTTT. Its translation is CASSFRTGGNEKLFF.

CDR3 bases: TGTGCCAGCAGTCCCCCGGGACAGGGACCCTTGGAGACCCAGTACTTC. Translating gives CASSPPGQGPLETQYF. The genes are TRBV12-3 or TRBV12-4 and TRBJ2-5; 9 bases align to TRBD1. The CDR3 is 16 amino acids. V was clipped by 5 bases and J by 5 bases; unmatched bases: 12.